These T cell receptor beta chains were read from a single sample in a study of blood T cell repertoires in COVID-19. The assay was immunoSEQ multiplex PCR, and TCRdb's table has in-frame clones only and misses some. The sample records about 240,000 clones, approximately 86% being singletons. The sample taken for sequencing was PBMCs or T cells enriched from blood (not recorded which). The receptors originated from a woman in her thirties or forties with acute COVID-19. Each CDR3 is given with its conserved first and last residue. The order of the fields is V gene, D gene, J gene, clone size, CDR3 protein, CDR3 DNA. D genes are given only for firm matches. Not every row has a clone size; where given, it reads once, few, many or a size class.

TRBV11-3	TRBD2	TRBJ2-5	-	CASSLGTSATKEGQYF	TGTGCCAGCAGTCTGGGGACTAGCGCTACAAAGGAAGGCCAGTACTTC
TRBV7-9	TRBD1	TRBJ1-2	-	CASSPGPGQQGYTF	TGTGCCAGCAGCCCAGGACCGGGACAGCAGGGCTACACCTTC
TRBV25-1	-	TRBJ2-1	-	CASSESPQTVRNEQFF	TGTGCCAGCAGTGAATCCCCCCAAACGGTTCGGAATGAGCAGTTCTTC
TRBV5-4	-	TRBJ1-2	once	CASSQASPNYGYTF	TGTGCCAGCAGCCAAGCCTCCCCTAACTATGGCTACACCTTC
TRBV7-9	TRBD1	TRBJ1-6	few	CASSGTVYNSPLHF	TGTGCCAGCAGCGGGACAGTCTATAATTCACCCCTCCACTTT
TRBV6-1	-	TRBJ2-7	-	CASSGDHRVFYEQYF	TGTGCCAGCAGTGGAGACCACAGGGTGTTCTACGAGCAGTACTTC
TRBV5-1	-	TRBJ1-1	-	CASSLWQGSENTEAFF	TGCGCCAGCAGCCTTTGGCAGGGATCCGAGAACACTGAAGCTTTCTTT
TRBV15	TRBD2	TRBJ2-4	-	CATSREERETIQYF	TGTGCCACCAGCAGAGAGGAGCGGGAGACCATTCAGTACTTC
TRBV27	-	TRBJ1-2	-	CASSLRGGGDLANYGYTF	TGTGCCAGCAGTTTAAGGGGTGGGGGGGATCTAGCTAACTATGGCTACACCTTC
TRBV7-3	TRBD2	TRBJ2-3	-	CASSFTSGSTDTQYF	TGTGCCAGCAGCTTCACTAGCGGGAGCACAGATACGCAGTATTTT
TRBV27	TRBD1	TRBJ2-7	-	CASRGDSSYEQYF	TGTGCCAGCAGGGGGGACAGCTCCTACGAGCAGTACTTC
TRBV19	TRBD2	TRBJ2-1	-	CASSIEASGSAYNEQFF	TGTGCCAGTAGTATAGAGGCTAGCGGGAGTGCTTACAATGAGCAGTTCTTC
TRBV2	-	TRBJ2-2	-	CASISWNTGELFF	TGTGCCAGCATTAGCTGGAACACCGGGGAGCTGTTTTTT
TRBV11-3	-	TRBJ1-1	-	CASSLGGGQLNTEAFF	TGTGCCAGCAGCTTAGGCGGGGGGCAATTGAACACTGAAGCTTTCTTT
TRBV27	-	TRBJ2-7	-	CASSLGFVAVYEQYF	TGTGCCAGCAGTTTAGGATTCGTAGCGGTCTACGAGCAGTACTTC
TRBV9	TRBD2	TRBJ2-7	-	CASSVGLAGDSYEQYF	TGTGCCAGCAGCGTAGGACTAGCGGGAGATTCCTACGAGCAGTACTTC
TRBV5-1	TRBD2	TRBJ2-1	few	CASSPRVTSGNEQFF	TGCGCCAGCAGCCCGCGTGTGACTAGCGGCAATGAGCAGTTCTTC
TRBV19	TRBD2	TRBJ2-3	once	CASSMGRGTSGSNTQYF	TGTGCCAGTAGTATGGGCCGGGGGACTAGCGGGAGTAATACGCAGTATTTT
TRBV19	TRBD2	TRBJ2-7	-	CASSTGTTPGEQYF	TGTGCCAGTAGTACTGGGACTACCCCGGGGGAGCAGTACTTC
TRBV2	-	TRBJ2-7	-	CASSGTASSYEQYF	TGTGCCAGCAGTGGTACAGCCAGCTCCTACGAGCAGTACTTC
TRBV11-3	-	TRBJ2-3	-	CASSLGERTDTQYF	TGTGCCAGCAGCTTAGGGGAGAGGACAGATACGCAGTATTTT
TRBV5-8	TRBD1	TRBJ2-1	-	CASSFYGQGFYEQFF	TGTGCCAGCAGCTTTTACGGACAGGGTTTCTATGAGCAGTTCTTC
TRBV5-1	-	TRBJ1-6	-	CASSLGQGRNSPLHF	TGCGCCAGCAGCTTGGGGCAGGGGCGGAATTCACCCCTCCACTTT
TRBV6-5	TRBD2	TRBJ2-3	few	CASRRRAGAADTQYF	TGTGCCAGCAGGAGGAGAGCGGGAGCAGCAGATACGCAGTATTTT
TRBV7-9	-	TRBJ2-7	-	CASSFEGPGYEQYF	TGTGCCAGCAGCTTTGAGGGCCCGGGGTACGAGCAGTACTTC
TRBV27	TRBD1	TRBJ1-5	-	CASSSRTGGAVGNQPQHF	TGTGCCAGCAGTTCCCGGACAGGGGGCGCAGTAGGCAATCAGCCCCAGCATTTT
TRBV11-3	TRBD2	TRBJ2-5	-	CASSPPLAGGETQYF	TGTGCCAGCAGCCCGCCACTAGCGGGAGGAGAGACCCAGTACTTC
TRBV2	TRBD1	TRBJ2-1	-	CASSGPQGAMGDEQFF	TGTGCCAGCAGTGGGCCACAGGGGGCAATGGGGGATGAGCAGTTCTTC
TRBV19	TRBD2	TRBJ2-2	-	CASSAGTSGRYTGELFF	TGTGCCAGTAGTGCCGGGACTAGCGGGAGATACACCGGGGAGCTGTTTTTT
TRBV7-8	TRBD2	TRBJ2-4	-	CASSIAGGRLAKNIQYF	TGTGCCAGCAGCATAGCGGGGGGGAGACTAGCCAAAAACATTCAGTACTTC
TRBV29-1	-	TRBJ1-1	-	CSVTLGAFTEAFF	TGCAGCGTTACATTGGGGGCTTTTACTGAAGCTTTCTTT
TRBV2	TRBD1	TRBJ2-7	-	CASSVPGQAPYEQYF	TGTGCCAGCAGTGTTCCGGGACAGGCGCCCTACGAGCAGTACTTC
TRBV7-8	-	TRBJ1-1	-	CASSPDLNTEAFF	TGTGCCAGCAGCCCCGACTTGAACACTGAAGCTTTCTTT
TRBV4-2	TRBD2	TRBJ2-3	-	CASSQGDSGRALTDTQYF	TGTGCCAGCAGCCAAGGGGATAGCGGGAGGGCCCTTACAGATACGCAGTATTTT
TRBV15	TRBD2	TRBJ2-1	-	CASNQGGLASYNEQFF	TGTGCCTCAAATCAAGGGGGACTAGCCTCCTACAATGAGCAGTTCTTC
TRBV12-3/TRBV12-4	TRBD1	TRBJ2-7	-	CASSSDRIGEQYF	TGTGCCAGCAGTTCGGACAGGATCGGGGAGCAGTACTTC
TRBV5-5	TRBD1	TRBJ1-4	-	CASSRGQLNEKLFF	TGTGCCAGCAGCCGGGGACAGCTGAATGAAAAACTGTTTTTT
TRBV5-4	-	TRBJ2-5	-	CASSLARGEETQYF	TGTGCCAGCAGCTTGGCCCGGGGAGAAGAGACCCAGTACTTC
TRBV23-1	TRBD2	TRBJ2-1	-	CASSLGALAENNEQFF	TGCGCCAGCAGCCTTGGGGCGCTAGCGGAAAACAATGAGCAGTTCTTC
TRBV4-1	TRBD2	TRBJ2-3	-	CASSQDATSDSTDTQYF	TGCGCCAGCAGCCAAGACGCGACTAGCGATAGCACAGATACGCAGTATTTT
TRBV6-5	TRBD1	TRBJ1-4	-	CASSRGRNNEKLFF	TGTGCCAGCAGCAGGGGGCGGAATAATGAAAAACTGTTTTTT
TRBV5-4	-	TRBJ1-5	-	CASSPSPEGNQPQHF	TGTGCCAGCAGCCCTTCCCCTGAGGGCAATCAGCCCCAGCATTTT
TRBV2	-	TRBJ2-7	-	CASSEALDYSSYEQYF	TGTGCCAGCAGTGAAGCACTGGACTATAGCTCCTACGAGCAGTACTTC
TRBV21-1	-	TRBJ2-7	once	CASRQPSVGGRGPMDEQYF	TGTGCCAGCAGACAACCCTCAGTGGGGGGCAGGGGGCCGATGGACGAGCAGTACTTC
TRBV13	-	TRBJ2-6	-	CASSTRGSGANVLTF	TGTGCCAGCAGCACCAGGGGTTCTGGGGCCAACGTCCTGACTTTC
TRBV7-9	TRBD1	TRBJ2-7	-	CASSGGQDTYEQYF	TGTGCCAGCAGCGGAGGACAGGACACCTACGAGCAGTACTTC
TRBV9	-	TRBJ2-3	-	CASSTPSGDTQYF	TGTGCCAGCAGCACACCTAGTGGAGATACGCAGTATTTT
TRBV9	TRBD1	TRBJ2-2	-	CASSVSLRQGSNTGELFF	TGTGCCAGCAGCGTATCCCTAAGACAGGGGTCGAACACCGGGGAGCTGTTTTTT
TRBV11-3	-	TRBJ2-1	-	CASSSPRSSYNEQFF	TGTGCCAGCAGCTCCCCGAGAAGCTCCTACAATGAGCAGTTCTTC
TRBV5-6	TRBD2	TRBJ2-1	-	CASSARTSGYNEQFF	TGTGCCAGCAGCGCACGGACTAGCGGCTACAATGAGCAGTTCTTC
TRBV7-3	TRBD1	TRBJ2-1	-	CASSFTGGNEQFF	TGTGCCAGCAGCTTTACAGGGGGCAATGAGCAGTTCTTC
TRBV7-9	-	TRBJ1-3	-	CASSPFSGNTIYF	TGTGCCAGCAGCCCGTTCTCTGGAAACACCATATATTTT
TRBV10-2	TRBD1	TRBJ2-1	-	CASNQGQGAFNEQFF	TGCGCCAGCAATCAAGGACAGGGGGCATTCAATGAGCAGTTCTTC